The clone carrying this TCR beta chain showed up just a few times. Antigen specificity is unknown. This sample was taken from a study of shared clonotypes between healthy human individuals. The study, taken as a whole, reports: Relative to memory subsets, naive subsets generally showed larger estimated richness. The study sampled only blood, and tissue repertoires likely differ.

Germline V gene lookup returns CDR1 SGHNT and CDR2 YYREEE (reference sequence). V was trimmed by 2 bases and J by 0 bases, leaving 15 bases between them. The CDR3 has 16 residues. Authors' processing steps: ImmunoSEQ supplied junction-only sequences lacking quality scores, so filtering was different. Repertoires were generated with immunoSEQ multiplex PCR, while TCRdb's copy carries only in-frame clones and drops some. V and J calls and clone size are copied from that table; D and trimming were computed from the DNA. The profile shows 110,000 or so clones, more than 65% of them singletons. CD8 memory comprised CD45RO+ plus CCR7-negative CD45RA+ TemRA cells.

The genes are TRBV5-4 and TRBJ2-7; no clear D. Sequencing used memory CD8+ T cells sorted from blood. Subset given: CD45RO+ cells pooled with CCR7-negative TemRA cells. The TCR comes from a woman in her 30s in good health. The CDR3 loop reads CASSLSPSLSSYEQYF. In nucleotides, the CDR3 is TGTGCCAGCAGCTTATCCCCATCTTTGAGCTCCTACGAGCAGTACTTC.